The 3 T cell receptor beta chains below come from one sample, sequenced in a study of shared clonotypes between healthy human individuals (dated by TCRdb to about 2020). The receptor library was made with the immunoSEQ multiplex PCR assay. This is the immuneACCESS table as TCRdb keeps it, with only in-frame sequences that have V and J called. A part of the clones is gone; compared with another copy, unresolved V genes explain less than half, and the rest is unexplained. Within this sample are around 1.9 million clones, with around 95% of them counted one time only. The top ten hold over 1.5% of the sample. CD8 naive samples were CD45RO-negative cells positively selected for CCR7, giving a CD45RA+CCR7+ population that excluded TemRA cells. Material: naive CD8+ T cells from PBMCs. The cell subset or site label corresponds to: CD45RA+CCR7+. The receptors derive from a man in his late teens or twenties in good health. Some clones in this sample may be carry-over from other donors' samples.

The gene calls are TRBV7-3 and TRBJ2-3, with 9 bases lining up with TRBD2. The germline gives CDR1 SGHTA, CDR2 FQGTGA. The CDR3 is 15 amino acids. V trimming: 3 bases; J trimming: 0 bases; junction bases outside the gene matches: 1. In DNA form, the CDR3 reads TGTGCCAGCAGCTTCGGGACTAGCAGCACAGATACGCAGTATTTT. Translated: CASSFGTSSTDTQYF. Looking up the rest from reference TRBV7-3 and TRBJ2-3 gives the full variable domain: GAGVSQTPSNKVTEKGKYVELRCDPISGHTALYWYRQSLGQGPEFLIYFQGTGAADDSGLPNDRFFAVRPEGSVSTLKIQRTERGDSAVYLCASSFGTSSTDTQYFGPGTRLTVL.

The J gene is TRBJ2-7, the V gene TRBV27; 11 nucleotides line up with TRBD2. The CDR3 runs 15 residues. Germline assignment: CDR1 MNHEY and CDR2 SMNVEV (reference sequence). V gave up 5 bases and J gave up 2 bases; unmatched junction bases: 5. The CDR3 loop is CASSRTSGSPYEQYF. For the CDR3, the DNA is TGTGCCAGCAGTCGAACTAGCGGGAGTCCCTACGAGCAGTACTTC.

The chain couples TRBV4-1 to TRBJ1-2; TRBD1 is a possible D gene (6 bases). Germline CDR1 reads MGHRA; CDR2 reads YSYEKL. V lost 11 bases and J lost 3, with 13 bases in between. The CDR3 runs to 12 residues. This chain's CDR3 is CASAQGHYGYTF. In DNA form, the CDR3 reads TGCGCCTCGGCTCAGGGGCACTATGGCTACACCTTC.